A single TCR beta chain is shown here with its context. Assay: immunoSEQ multiplex PCR; the TCRdb copy retains only in-frame clones and omits some. The profile shows about 160,000 clones, approximately 85% of them singletons. Germline CDR1 KGHDR, CDR2 SFDVKD. J was trimmed by 7 bases and V by 4 bases; bases with no gene match: 6. The CDR3 is made up of 16 amino acids. This record belongs to a study of blood T cell repertoires in COVID-19. The overall study: The United States, Italy and Spain supplied acute and convalescent COVID-19 samples.

The V call is TRBV24-1, the J call TRBJ2-1; 13 positions match TRBD2. Sequences were obtained from peripheral blood. The source is a middle-aged man with acute or convalescent COVID-19. The CDR3 nucleotides are TGTGCCACCAGTGAACTAGCGGGGGGGCCAGTAAATGAGCAGTTCTTC. Its protein is CATSELAGGPVNEQFF.